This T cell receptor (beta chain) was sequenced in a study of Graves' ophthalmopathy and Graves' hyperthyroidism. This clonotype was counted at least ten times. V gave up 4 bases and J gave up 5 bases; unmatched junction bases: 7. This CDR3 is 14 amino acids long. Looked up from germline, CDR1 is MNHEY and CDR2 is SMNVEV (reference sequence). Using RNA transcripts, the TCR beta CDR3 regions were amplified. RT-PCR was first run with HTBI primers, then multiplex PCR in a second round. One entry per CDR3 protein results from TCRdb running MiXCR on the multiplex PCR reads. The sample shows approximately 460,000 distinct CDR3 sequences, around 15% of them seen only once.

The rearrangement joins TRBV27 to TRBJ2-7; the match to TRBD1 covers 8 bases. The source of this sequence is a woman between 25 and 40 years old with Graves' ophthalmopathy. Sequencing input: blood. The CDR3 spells CASSSQGAVNEQYF. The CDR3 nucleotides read TGTGCCAGCAGTTCCCAGGGGGCCGTTAACGAGCAGTACTTC.